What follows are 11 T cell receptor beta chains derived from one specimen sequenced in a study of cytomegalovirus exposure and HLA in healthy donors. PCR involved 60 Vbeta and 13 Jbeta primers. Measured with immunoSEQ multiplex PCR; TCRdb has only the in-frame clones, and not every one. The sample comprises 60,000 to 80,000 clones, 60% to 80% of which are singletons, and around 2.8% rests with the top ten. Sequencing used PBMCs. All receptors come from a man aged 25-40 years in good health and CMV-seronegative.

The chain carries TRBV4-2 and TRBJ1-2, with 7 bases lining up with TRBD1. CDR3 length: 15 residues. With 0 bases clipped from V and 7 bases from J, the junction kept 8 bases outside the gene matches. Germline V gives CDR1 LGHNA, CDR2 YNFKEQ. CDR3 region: CASSQEDRATSGYTF. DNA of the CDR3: TGTGCCAGCAGCCAAGAAGACAGGGCGACTAGTGGCTACACCTTC.

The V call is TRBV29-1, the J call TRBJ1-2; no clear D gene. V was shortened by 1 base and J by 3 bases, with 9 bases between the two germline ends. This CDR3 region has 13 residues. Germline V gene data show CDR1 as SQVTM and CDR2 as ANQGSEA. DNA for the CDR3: TGCAGCGTTGAAGGTGGCAGGCACTATGGCTACACCTTC. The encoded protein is CSVEGGRHYGYTF.

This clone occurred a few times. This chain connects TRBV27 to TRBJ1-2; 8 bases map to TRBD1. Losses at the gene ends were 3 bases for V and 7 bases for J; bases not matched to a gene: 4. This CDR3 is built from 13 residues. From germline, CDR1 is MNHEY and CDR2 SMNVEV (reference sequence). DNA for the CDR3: TGTGCCAGCAGTTTCCCAGGGGGCGGTGGCTACACCTTC. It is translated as CASSFPGGGGYTF.

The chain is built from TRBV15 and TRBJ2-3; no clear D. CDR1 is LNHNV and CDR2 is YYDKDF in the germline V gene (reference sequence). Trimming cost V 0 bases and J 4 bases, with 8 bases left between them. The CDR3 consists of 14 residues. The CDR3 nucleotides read TGTGCCACCAGCAGAGACGGGTCAGCAGATACGCAGTATTTT. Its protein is CATSRDGSADTQYF.

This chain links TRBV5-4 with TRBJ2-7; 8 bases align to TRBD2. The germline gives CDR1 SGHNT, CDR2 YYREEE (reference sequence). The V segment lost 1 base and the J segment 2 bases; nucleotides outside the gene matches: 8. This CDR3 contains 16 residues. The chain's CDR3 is CASSLWRRGVAYEQYF. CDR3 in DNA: TGTGCCAGCAGCTTGTGGCGGCGGGGGGTCGCCTACGAGCAGTACTTC.

The CDR3 spells CSVEGAPGSMNTEAFF. CDR3 bases: TGCAGCGTTGAAGGGGCTCCGGGGAGTATGAACACTGAAGCTTTCTTT. This chain connects TRBV29-1 to TRBJ1-1; D ambiguous. V was shortened by 1 base and J by 0 bases, with 15 bases between the two germline ends. From germline, CDR1 is SQVTM and CDR2 ANQGSEA. This CDR3 is 16 amino acids long.

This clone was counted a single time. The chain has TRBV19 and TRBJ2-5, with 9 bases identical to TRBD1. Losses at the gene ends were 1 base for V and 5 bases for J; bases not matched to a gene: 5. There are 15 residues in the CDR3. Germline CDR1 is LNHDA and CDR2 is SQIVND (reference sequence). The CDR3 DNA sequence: TGTGCCAGTAGTATAGCAACAGGGGGCGCGGAGACCCAGTACTTC. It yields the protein CASSIATGGAETQYF. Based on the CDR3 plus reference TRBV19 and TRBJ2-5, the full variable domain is DGGITQSPKYLFRKEGQNVTLSCEQNLNHDAMYWYRQDPGQGLRLIYYSQIVNDFQKGDIAEGYSVSREKKESFPLTVTSAQKNPTAFYLCASSIATGGAETQYFGPGTRLLVL.

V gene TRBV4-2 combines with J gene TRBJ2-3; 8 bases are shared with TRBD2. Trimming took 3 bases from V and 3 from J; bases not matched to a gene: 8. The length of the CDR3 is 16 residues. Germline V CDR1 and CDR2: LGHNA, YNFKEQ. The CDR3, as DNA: TGTGCCAGCAGCCAGAATAGCGGGGAAGGGACAGATACGCAGTATTTT. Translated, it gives CASSQNSGEGTDTQYF.

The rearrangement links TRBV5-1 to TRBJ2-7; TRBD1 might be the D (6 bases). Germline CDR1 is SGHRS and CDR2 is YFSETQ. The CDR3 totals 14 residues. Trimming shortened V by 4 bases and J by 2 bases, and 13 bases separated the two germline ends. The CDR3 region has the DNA TGCGCCAGCAGCGACGGACAGCCACCCTACGAGCAGTACTTC. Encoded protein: CASSDGQPPYEQYF. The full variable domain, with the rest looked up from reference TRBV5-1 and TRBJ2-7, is KAGVTQTPRYLIKTRGQQVTLSCSPISGHRSVSWYQQTPGQGLQFLFEYFSETQRNKGNFPGRFSGRQFSNSRSEMNVSTLELGDSALYLCASSDGQPPYEQYFGPGTRLTVT.

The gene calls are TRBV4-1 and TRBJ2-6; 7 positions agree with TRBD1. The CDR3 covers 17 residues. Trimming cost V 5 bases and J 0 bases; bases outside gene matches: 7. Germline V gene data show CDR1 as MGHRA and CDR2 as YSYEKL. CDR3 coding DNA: TGCGCCAGCAGCTTCGACAGGGCCCTCTCTGGGGCCAACGTCCTGACTTTC. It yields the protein CASSFDRALSGANVLTF.

The CDR3 spells CASSVELAGYEQFF. CDR3 nucleotide sequence: TGTGCCAGCAGCGTAGAACTAGCGGGGTATGAGCAGTTCTTC. The gene calls are TRBV9 and TRBJ2-1, with TRBD2 matching over 10 bases. Germline loops: CDR1 SGDLS, CDR2 YYNGEE. J lost 8 bases, V lost 0 bases, and 2 bases had no gene match. This CDR3 contains 14 residues.